These 18 T cell receptor beta chains share one sample of origin, sequenced in a study of T-cell reconstitution after alpha-beta-depleted transplantation in children. Molecular barcoding with unique molecular identifiers was used for the TCRbeta library. TCRdb independently ran MiXCR on the PCR reads; one entry per CDR3 protein. The sample includes a few hundred thousand distinct CDR3 sequences, approximately 10% of them seen just once. The sequencing here drew on PBMCs from the stem cell graft donor, taken from the stem cell graft. The source of these receptors is a human donor who donated a stem cell graft to a child with acute myeloid leukemia.

This clonotype was observed a few times. As DNA, the CDR3 is TGTGCCAGCAGCCAAGATTCGGGCAGGGCAGGGACCCAGTACTTC. Protein sequence: CASSQDSGRAGTQYF. This sequence joins TRBV3-1 and TRBJ2-5; tentative D call: TRBD1 (5 bases). Germline values: CDR1 LGHDT, CDR2 YNNKEL (reference sequence). Trimming pared 0 bases from V and 7 bases from J, leaving 15 bases between. The CDR3 has 15 residues.

As concerns this clonotype: A much bigger clone sits one base away, suggesting this may be a read error. The chain's CDR3 is CAISEPWAGELFF. CDR3 sequence (DNA): TGTGCCATCAGCGAACCATGGGCCGGGGAGCTGTTTTTT. The V call is TRBV10-3, the J call TRBJ2-2; D unresolved. The germline V and J ends were trimmed by 6 bases and 6 bases, with 11 bases remaining between them. Looked up from germline, CDR1 is ENHRY and CDR2 is SYGVKD. There are 13 residues in the CDR3.

A few counts support this clonotype. The chain uses TRBV18 and TRBJ2-7, with unresolved D. The germline V and J ends were trimmed by 0 bases and 4 bases, with 10 bases remaining between them. The CDR3 has 14 residues. The V gene's germline CDR1 is KGHSH and CDR2 LQKENI. DNA for the CDR3: TGTGCCAGCTCACCACCGAGGAACCGGTACGAGCAGTACTTC. It yields the protein CASSPPRNRYEQYF. Together with reference TRBV18 and TRBJ2-7, the CDR3 gives the full variable domain: NAGVMQNPRHLVRRRGQEARLRCSPMKGHSHVYWYRQLPEEGLKFMVYLQKENIIDESGMPKERFSAEFPKEGPSILRIQQVVRGDSAAYFCASSPPRNRYEQYFGPGTRLTVT.

This clonotype was counted only a few times. Mismatch with germline at one junction end may stem from a read error. CDR3 loop: CASSPDREGSTIYF. In DNA form, the CDR3 reads TGTGCCAGCAGCCCGGACAGGGAGGGAAGCACCATATATTTT. The chain employs TRBV2 and TRBJ1-3; the match to TRBD1 covers 8 bases. This CDR3 has 14 residues. Germline lookup yields CDR1 SNHLY and CDR2 FYNNEI.

This clonotype occurred a few times. The chain uses TRBV7-2 and TRBJ2-5; 7 nucleotides agree with TRBD1. Losses at the gene ends were 5 bases for V and 4 bases for J; bases not matched to a gene: 7. Germline V lookup: CDR1 SGHTA, CDR2 FQGNSA. There are 14 residues in the CDR3. The CDR3 sequence: CASSLTGLGETQYF. The CDR3 bases are TGTGCCAGCAGCCTGACAGGGTTAGGAGAGACCCAGTACTTC.

The rearrangement joins TRBV7-8 to TRBJ2-7; D uncertain. The CDR3 is 12 amino acids. The ends were cut back, 0 bases at V and 3 bases at J, with 3 bases in the middle. Looked up from germline, CDR1 is SGHVS and CDR2 is FQNEAQ. CDR3 DNA: TGTGCCAGCAGCTTAGCAGACTACGAGCAGTACTTC. As protein: CASSLADYEQYF.

The chain uses TRBV9 and TRBJ2-3; 13 bases are shared with TRBD2. The V segment lost 4 bases and the J segment 2 bases; nucleotides outside the gene matches: 13. Germline CDR1 SGDLS, CDR2 YYNGEE. This CDR3 contains 19 residues. CDR3 sequence (DNA): TGTGCCAGCAGCCCCCGGACTAGCGGGAGAAAGCAACACACAGATACGCAGTATTTT. Residues: CASSPRTSGRKQHTDTQYF.

V gene TRBV6-1 combines with J gene TRBJ1-6, with a possible D match to TRBD1 (6 bases). V dropped 1 base and J dropped 7 bases, with 8 bases sitting between them. The CDR3 totals 14 residues. Germline V gene data show CDR1 as MNHNS and CDR2 as SASEGT. The DNA for the CDR3 is TGTGCCAGCAGTGAAGGGACAGAGAATTCACCCCTCCACTTT. Its translation: CASSEGTENSPLHF.

This chain uses TRBV29-1 with TRBJ2-2; 7 bases line up with TRBD2. Germline V lookup: CDR1 SQVTM, CDR2 ANQGSEA. CDR3 length equals 15 residues. Trimming took 6 bases from V and 7 from J; bases not matched to a gene: 14. The CDR3 nucleotides read TGCAGCGTGGTGCAAGCCGGACTAGACCACGGGGAGCTGTTTTTT. As protein: CSVVQAGLDHGELFF.

This clonotype was seen a handful of times. The V gene is TRBV12-3 or TRBV12-4, the J gene TRBJ2-7; D gene ambiguous. V gave up 4 bases and J gave up 3 bases, with 7 bases separating them. The CDR3 is 12 amino acids. The CDR3 DNA follows: TGTGCCAGCAGTTCCAGTTACTACGAGCAGTACTTC. Translation gives CASSSSYYEQYF.

This clonotype has just a few counts. This chain connects TRBV10-3 to TRBJ2-3, with unresolved D. The germline CDR1 and CDR2 sequences are ENHRY and SYGVKD. The length of the CDR3 is 11 residues. V was shortened by 4 bases and J by 4 bases, with 3 bases between the two germline ends. CDR3 bases: TGTGCCATCAGTGGACCAGATACGCAGTATTTT. Translation: CAISGPDTQYF.

This clonotype was found many times. The chain joins TRBV29-1 to TRBJ2-3, with 7 bases aligning to TRBD2. Germline values: CDR1 SQVTM, CDR2 ANQGSEA. The CDR3 covers 13 residues. V shed 6 bases, J shed 0 bases, and the junction held 3 bases outside the gene matches. The CDR3 coding sequence is TGCAGCGTCACAGCGGGAAGCACAGATACGCAGTATTTT. Residues: CSVTAGSTDTQYF.

The rearrangement joins TRBV7-8 to TRBJ2-5; 8 positions agree with TRBD2. The CDR3 has 14 amino acids. CDR1 is SGHVS, CDR2 FQNEAQ, per germline. Trimming cost V 2 bases and J 5 bases; bases outside gene matches: 4. Here the CDR3 reads CASSLSGSTETQYF. DNA for the CDR3: TGTGCCAGCAGCTTAAGCGGGAGCACGGAGACCCAGTACTTC.

The chain is built from TRBV5-1 and TRBJ1-1; 10 bases agree with TRBD1. CDR3 size: 13 residues. Germline CDR1 reads SGHRS; CDR2 reads YFSETQ. V was clipped by 4 bases and J by 7 bases; unmatched bases: 4. CDR3 nucleotides: TGCGCCAGCAGCCACGGGACAGGGGATGAAGCTTTCTTT. This gives the protein CASSHGTGDEAFF.

The chain recombines TRBV30 with TRBJ1-4; the D is unclear. Trimming left V 4 bases short and J 0 bases short, with 9 bases between. The length of the CDR3 is 14 residues. Germline CDR1 and CDR2: GTSNPN and SVGIG (reference sequence). The CDR3 reads CAWTQLATNEKLFF. The CDR3, as DNA: TGTGCCTGGACCCAACTTGCAACTAATGAAAAACTGTTTTTT. Based on the CDR3 plus reference TRBV30 and TRBJ1-4, the full variable domain is SQTIHQWPATLVQPVGSPLSLECTVEGTSNPNLYWYRQAAGRGLQLLFYSVGIGQISSEVPQNLSASRPQDRQFILSSKKLLLSDSGFYLCAWTQLATNEKLFFGSGTQLSVL.

This clonotype turned up a few times. The genes are TRBV12-3 or TRBV12-4 and TRBJ2-2; a weak D match, TRBD1 (6 bases). Trimming cost V 7 bases and J 7 bases, with 16 bases left between them. CDR3 length: 14 amino acids. In nucleotides, the CDR3 is TGTGCCAGCACGGGTTACAGGGCGAGCGGGGAGCTGTTTTTT. Amino acid sequence: CASTGYRASGELFF.

This clonotype has only a few counts. The rearrangement uses TRBV12-3 or TRBV12-4 and TRBJ1-5; no firm D call. This CDR3 is built from 13 residues. V was cut by 1 base and J by 5 bases, with 6 bases left in between. The CDR3 nucleotides are TGTGCCAGCAGTTTAGGCGGATATCAGCCCCAGCATTTT. This gives the protein CASSLGGYQPQHF.

This clonotype was observed a few times. V is TRBV7-2 and J is TRBJ1-1; TRBD1 matches 10 bases. From germline, CDR1 is SGHTA and CDR2 FQGNSA. This CDR3 comprises 15 residues. The V gene end was trimmed by 5 bases and the J gene end by 6 bases; junction bases not matched to a gene: 9. CDR3 protein: CASSLLGTGDSEAFF. CDR3 DNA: TGTGCCAGCAGCCTACTAGGGACAGGGGACTCTGAAGCTTTCTTT.